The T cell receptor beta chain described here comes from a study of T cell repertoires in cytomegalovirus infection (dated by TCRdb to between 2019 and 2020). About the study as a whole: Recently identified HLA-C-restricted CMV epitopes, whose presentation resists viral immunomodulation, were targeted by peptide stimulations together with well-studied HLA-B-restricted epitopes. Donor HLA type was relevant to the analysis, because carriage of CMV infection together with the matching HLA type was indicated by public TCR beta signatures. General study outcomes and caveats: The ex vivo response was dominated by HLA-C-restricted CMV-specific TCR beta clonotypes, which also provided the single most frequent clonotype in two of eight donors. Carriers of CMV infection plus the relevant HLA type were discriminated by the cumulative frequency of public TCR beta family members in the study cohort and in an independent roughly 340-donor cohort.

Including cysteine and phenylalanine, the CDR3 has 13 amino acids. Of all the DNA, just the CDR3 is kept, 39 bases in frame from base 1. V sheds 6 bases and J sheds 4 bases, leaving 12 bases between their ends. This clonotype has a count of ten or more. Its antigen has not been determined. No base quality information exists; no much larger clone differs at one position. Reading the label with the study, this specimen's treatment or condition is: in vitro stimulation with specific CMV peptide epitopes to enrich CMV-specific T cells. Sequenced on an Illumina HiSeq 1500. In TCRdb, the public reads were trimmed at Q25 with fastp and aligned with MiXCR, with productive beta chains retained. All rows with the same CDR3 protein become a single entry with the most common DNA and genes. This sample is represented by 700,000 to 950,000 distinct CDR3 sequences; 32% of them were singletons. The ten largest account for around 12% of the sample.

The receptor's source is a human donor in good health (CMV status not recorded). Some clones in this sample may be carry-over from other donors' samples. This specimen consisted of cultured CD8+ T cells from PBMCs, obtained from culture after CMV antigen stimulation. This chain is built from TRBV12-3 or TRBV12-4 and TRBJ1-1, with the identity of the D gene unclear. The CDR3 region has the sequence CASSPSRVTEAFF. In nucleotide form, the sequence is TGTGCCAGCAGCCCTTCAAGGGTCACTGAAGCTTTCTTT.